Sequencing of this TCR beta chain was carried out in a study of response to subunit inactivated influenza vaccine. Study-level results: There was a suggestion from the authors that each seasonal influenza vaccination recruits few new T cells.

This clonotype showed up just a few times. Its antigen is currently unknown. CDR3 length: 11 residues. V was shortened by 4 bases and J by 7 bases, with 7 bases between the two germline ends. Per germline, CDR1 MGHDK and CDR2 SYGVNS. TCRdb passed the RT-PCR reads through MiXCR, listing each CDR3 protein once. This sample yields under 550,000 distinct CDR3 sequences, of which approximately 7.6% are seen a single time; over 10% belongs to the top ten. Material: PBMCs from blood, obtained around 25 months after vaccination. This TCR was recovered from a man aged 45 to 75 who received an inactivated influenza vaccine. This sequence joins TRBV25-1 and TRBJ1-2, with D perhaps TRBD1 (5 bases). CDR3 coding DNA: TGTGCCAGCAGTGGCCAGGGTGGCTACACCTTC. Its protein product is CASSGQGGYTF.